This T cell receptor (beta chain) was sequenced for a study of blood T cell repertoires in COVID-19 (dated by TCRdb to 2018 to 2021). Regarding the research as a whole: Collaborator samples came from the United States, Italy and Spain and covered acute and convalescent phases of COVID-19. The prospective study material was composed of cDNA or gDNA derived from T cells, B-cell-depleted T cells, or PBMCs. Deeply sampled blood TCRbeta repertoires from subjects exposed to, actively infected with, or recovered from COVID-19 were included in the dataset. The repertoires were released in a freely available public database meant as a resource for research on the immune response to SARS-CoV-2. The samples were drawn from the first 160 participants of the ongoing ImmuneRACE study and from 950 to 1,500 subjects provided by 6 global collaborators. Nearly every sample came with metadata listing a de-identified subject ID, COVID-19 status, age in years and sex. HLA class I and class II types, where available, came from metadata supplied by the sample provider rather than from assay-based typing. Study-wide findings and limitations: How much clinical and demographic metadata was included differed by source and by participant, and the metadata was provided uncurated.

CDR1 SQVTM and CDR2 ANQGSEA are derived from the germline V gene. The cysteine opens and the phenylalanine closes a CDR3 of 14 amino acids. The CDR3 DNA has 42 bases and is translated from base 1. V ends up 6 bases short and J 0 bases short, with an unmatched junction base count of 7. Turning to this clone: The specificity of this receptor is unknown. Base qualities are not provided; no much larger clone lies one nucleotide away.

Whole blood was collected in K2EDTA tubes by collaborating institutions according to the institutions' own protocols. For TCRbeta analysis, collaborator samples were shipped as frozen whole blood, as isolated PBMCs, or as DNA extracted from either sample type. TCRbeta CDR3 regions were amplified from genomic DNA by means of the immunoSEQ Assay, a bias-controlled multiplex PCR. On the authors' methods: The number of nucleated cells in each sample was estimated from the amplification of reference gene primers within the assay. Sequence reads were collapsed and filtered to measure the absolute abundance of every unique TCRbeta CDR3 rearrangement. For each sample, productive Simpson clonality was calculated by taking the square root of Simpson's diversity index across productive rearrangements. The clones in this table, taken by TCRdb from immuneACCESS, are in-frame only. Not every clone is retained; where verified, under half of the shortfall comes from an unresolved V gene, and the cause of the rest is unknown. V, J and clone size are those of that table, while D and trimming were read from the DNA. The sample records 100,000 to 150,000 clones, roughly 74% of which are singletons. The ten largest clonotypes hold around 5.5% of the sample.

This TCR was recovered from a man between 60 and 75 years old with acute or convalescent COVID-19. Sequencing used peripheral blood. Here the chain combines TRBV29-1 and TRBJ1-2; 7 bases in the junction line up with TRBD1. The CDR3 protein: CSVEPGGSNYGYTF. DNA sequence: TGCAGCGTCGAACCAGGGGGGTCTAACTATGGCTACACCTTC. When the CDR3 is completed using the reference TRBV29-1 and TRBJ1-2 genes on either side, the full variable domain is SAVISQKPSRDICQRGTSLTIQCQVDSQVTMMFWYRQQPGQSLTLIATANQGSEATYESGFVIDKFPISRPNLTFSTLTVSNMSPEDSSIYLCSVEPGGSNYGYTFGSGTRLTVV.